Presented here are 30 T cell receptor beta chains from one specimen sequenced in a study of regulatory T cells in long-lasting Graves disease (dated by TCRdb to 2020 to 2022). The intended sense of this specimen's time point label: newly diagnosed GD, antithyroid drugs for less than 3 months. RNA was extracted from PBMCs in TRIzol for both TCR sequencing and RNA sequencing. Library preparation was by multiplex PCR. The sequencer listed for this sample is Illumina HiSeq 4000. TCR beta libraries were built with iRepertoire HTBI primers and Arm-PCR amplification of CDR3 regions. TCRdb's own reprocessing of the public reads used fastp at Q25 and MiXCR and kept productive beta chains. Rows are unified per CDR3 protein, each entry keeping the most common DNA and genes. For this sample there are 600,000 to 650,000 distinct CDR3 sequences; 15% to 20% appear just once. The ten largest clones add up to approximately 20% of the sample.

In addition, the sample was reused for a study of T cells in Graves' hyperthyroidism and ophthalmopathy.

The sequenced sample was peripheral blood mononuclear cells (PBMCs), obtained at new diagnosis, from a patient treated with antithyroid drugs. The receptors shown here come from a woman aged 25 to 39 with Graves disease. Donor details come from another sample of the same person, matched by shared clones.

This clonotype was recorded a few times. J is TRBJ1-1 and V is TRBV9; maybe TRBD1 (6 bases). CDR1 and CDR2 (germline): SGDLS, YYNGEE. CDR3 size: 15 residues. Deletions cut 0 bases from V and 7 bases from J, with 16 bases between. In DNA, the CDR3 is TGTGCCAGCAGCGTAGCTTTGGGGGGGCAGAATGAAGCTTTCTTT. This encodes CASSVALGGQNEAFF.

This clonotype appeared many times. In DNA form, the CDR3 reads TGTGCCAGCAGCCCTCGAGGACAGAGCAATCAGCCCCAGCATTTT. Translation: CASSPRGQSNQPQHF. The rearrangement uses TRBV12-3 or TRBV12-4 and TRBJ1-5; D may be TRBD1 (6 bases). This CDR3 is 15 amino acids long. V dropped 6 bases and J dropped 1 base, with 13 bases sitting between them.

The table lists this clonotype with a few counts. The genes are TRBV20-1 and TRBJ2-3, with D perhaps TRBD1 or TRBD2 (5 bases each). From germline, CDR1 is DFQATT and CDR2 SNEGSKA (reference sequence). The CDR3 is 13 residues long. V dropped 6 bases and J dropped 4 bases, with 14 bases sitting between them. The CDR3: CSAPPGSADTQYF. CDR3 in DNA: TGCAGTGCCCCCCCAGGGAGCGCAGATACGCAGTATTTT.

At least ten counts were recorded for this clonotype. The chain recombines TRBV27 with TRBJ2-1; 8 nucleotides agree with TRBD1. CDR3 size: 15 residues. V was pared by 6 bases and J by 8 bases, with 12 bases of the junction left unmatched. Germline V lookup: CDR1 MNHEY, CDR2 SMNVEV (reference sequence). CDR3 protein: CASRERTGPFHEQFF. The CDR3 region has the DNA TGTGCCAGCAGAGAGAGGACAGGGCCATTCCATGAGCAGTTCTTC.

The CDR3: CASSTGTYGETQYF. CDR3 DNA: TGTGCCAGCAGCACCGGGACATATGGGGAGACCCAGTACTTC. The rearrangement uses TRBV7-2 and TRBJ2-5; D may be TRBD1 (6 bases). V was pared by 5 bases and J by 5 bases, with 15 bases between. The CDR3 is made up of 14 amino acids. From germline, CDR1 is SGHTA and CDR2 FQGNSA.

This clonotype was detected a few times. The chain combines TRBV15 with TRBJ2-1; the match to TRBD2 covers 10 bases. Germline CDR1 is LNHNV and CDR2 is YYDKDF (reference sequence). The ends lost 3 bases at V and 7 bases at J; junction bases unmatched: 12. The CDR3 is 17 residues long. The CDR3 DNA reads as TGTGCCACCAGCAGGGAAAATCTAGCGGGAGTTGTTAATGAGCAGTTCTTC. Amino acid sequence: CATSRENLAGVVNEQFF.

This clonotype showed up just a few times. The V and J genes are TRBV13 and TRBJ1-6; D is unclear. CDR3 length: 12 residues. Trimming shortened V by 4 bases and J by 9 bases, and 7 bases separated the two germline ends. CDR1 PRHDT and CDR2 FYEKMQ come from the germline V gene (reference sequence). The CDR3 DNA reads TGTGCCAGCAGCTGGAGTCTTTCACCCCTCCACTTT. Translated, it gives CASSWSLSPLHF. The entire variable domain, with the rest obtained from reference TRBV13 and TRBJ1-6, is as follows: AAGVIQSPRHLIKEKRETATLKCYPIPRHDTVYWYQQGPGQDPQFLISFYEKMQSDKGSIPDRFSAQQFSDYHSELNMSSLELGDSALYFCASSWSLSPLHFGNGTRLTVT.

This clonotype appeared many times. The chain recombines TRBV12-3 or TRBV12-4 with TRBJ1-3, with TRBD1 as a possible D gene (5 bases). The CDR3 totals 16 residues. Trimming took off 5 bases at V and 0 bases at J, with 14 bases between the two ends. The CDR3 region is CASSTTGALSGNTIYF. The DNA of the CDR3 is TGTGCCAGCAGTACAACAGGTGCTCTCTCTGGAAACACCATATATTTT.

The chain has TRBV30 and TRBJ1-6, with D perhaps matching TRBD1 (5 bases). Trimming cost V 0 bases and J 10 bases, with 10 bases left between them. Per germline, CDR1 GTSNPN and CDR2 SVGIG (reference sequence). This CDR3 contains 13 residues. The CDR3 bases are TGTGCCTGGAGTGTGGGGCCGGCCTCACCCCTCCACTTT. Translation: CAWSVGPASPLHF.

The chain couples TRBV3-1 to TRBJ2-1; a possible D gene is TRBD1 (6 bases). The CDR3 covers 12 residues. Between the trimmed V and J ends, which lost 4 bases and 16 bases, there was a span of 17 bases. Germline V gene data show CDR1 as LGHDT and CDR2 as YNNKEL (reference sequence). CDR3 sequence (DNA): TGTGCCAGCAGCCTTAACCGGGACACCGTATTCTTC. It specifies CASSLNRDTVFF.

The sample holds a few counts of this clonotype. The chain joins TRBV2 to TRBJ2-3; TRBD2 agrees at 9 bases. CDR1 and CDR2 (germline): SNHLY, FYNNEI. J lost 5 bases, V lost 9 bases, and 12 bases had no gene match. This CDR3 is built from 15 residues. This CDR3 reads CASLAAGGPGDTQYF. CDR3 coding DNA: TGTGCCAGTCTCGCAGCGGGGGGCCCGGGAGATACGCAGTATTTT.

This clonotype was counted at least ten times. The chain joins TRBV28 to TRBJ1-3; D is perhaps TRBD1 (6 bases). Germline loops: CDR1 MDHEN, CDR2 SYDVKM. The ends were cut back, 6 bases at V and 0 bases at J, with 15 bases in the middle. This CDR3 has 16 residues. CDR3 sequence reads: CASSPRGAYSGNTIYF. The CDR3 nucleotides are TGTGCCAGCAGCCCGAGGGGGGCCTACTCTGGAAACACCATATATTTT.

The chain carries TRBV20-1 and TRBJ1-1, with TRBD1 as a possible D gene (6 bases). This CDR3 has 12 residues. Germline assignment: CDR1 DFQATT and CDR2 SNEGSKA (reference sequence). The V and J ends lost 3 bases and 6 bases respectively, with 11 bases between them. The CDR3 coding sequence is TGCAGTGCTAGTCAGGGGACTCCTGAAGCTTTCTTT. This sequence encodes CSASQGTPEAFF.

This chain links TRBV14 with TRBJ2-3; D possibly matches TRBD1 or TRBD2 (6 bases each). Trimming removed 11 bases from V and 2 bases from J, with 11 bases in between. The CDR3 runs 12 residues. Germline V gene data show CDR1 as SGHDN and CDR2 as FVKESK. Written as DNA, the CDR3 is TGTGCCGGGGGGCAGGACACAGATACGCAGTATTTT. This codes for CAGGQDTDTQYF. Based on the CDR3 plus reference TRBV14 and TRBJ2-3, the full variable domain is EAGVTQFPSHSVIEKGQTVTLRCDPISGHDNLYWYRRVMGKEIKFLLHFVKESKQDESGMPNNRFLAERTGGTYSTLKVQPAELEDSGVYFCAGGQDTDTQYFGPGTRLTVL.

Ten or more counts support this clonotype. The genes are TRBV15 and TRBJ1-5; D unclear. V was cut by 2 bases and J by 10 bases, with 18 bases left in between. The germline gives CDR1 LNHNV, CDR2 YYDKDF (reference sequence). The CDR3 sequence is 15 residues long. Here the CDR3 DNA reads TGTGCCACCAGCAGATATAAACGAGAGGATGAACCCCAGCATTTT. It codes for CATSRYKREDEPQHF.

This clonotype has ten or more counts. CDR3 nucleotides: TGTGCCAGCAAAGTCGAGAGGCTGAGCTCCTACGAGCAGTACTTC. It yields the protein CASKVERLSSYEQYF. The chain has TRBV27 and TRBJ2-7; D ambiguous. The V gene's germline CDR1 is MNHEY and CDR2 SMNVEV (reference sequence). This CDR3 contains 15 residues. The V and J ends lost 7 bases and 0 bases respectively, with 16 bases between them.

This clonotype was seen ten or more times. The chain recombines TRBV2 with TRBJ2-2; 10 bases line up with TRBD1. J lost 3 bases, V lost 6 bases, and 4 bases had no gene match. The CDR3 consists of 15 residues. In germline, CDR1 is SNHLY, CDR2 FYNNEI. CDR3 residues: CASRTGTGDTGELFF. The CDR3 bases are TGTGCCAGCAGGACCGGGACAGGGGACACCGGGGAGCTGTTTTTT. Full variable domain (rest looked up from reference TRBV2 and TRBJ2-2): EPEVTQTPSHQVTQMGQEVILRCVPISNHLYFYWYRQILGQKVEFLVSFYNNEISEKSEIFDDQFSVERPDGSNFTLKIRSTKLEDSAMYFCASRTGTGDTGELFFGEGSRLTVL.

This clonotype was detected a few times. The CDR3 spells CASSISSQLETQYF. The CDR3 DNA follows: TGTGCCAGCAGCATTTCCAGCCAATTGGAGACCCAGTACTTC. The chain recombines TRBV7-9 with TRBJ2-5, with unresolved D. The V gene lost 5 bases and the J gene lost 5 bases, with 15 bases spanning the gap. The germline gives CDR1 SEHNR, CDR2 FQNEAQ (reference sequence). The CDR3 totals 14 residues.

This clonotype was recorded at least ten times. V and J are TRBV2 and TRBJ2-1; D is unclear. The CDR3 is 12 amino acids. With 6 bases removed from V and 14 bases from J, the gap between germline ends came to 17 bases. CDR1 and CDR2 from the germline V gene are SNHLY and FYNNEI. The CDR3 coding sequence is TGTGCCAGCAGGGGCGATAGTTGGGGTGAGTTCTTC. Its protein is CASRGDSWGEFF.

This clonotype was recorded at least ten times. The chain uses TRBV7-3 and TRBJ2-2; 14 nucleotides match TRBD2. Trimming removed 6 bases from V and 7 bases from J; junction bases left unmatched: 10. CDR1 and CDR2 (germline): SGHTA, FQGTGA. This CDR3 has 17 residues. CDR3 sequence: CASSVNPGTSGSGELFF. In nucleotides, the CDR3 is TGTGCCAGCAGTGTCAACCCCGGGACTAGCGGGAGCGGGGAGCTGTTTTTT.

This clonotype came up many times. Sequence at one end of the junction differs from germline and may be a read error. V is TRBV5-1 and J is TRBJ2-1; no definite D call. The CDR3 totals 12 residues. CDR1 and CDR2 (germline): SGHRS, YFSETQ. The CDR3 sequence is CASSSGGNEQFF. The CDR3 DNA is TGTGCCAGCAGCTCTGGCGGCAATGAGCAGTTCTTC.

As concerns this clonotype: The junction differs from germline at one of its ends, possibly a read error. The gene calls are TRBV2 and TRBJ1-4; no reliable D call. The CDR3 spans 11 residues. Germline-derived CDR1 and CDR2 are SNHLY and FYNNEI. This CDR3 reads CASSEYEELFF. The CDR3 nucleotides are TGTGCCAGCAGTGAATATGAAGAACTGTTTTTT.

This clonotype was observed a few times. CDR3 sequence (DNA): TGCAGTGCTCCCCGGGTGGGAATACGGGGGGGAGTTTTCTTT. Translated: CSAPRVGIRGGVFF. This chain joins TRBV20-1 and TRBJ1-1; D is perhaps TRBD1 (5 bases). In germline, CDR1 is DFQATT, CDR2 SNEGSKA (reference sequence). V was clipped by 5 bases and J by 13 bases, with 26 bases between them. The CDR3 is 14 amino acids.

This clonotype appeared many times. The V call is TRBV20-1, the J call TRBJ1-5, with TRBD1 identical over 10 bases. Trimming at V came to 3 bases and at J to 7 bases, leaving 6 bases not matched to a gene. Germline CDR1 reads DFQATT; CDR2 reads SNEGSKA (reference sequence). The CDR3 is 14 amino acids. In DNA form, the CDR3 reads TGCAGTGCTAGGGGGACAGGGGCCACCCAGCCCCAGCATTTT. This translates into CSARGTGATQPQHF.

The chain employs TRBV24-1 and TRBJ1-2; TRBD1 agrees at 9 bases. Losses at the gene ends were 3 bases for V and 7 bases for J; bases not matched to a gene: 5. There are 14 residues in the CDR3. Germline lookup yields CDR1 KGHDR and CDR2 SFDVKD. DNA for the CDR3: TGTGCCACCAGTGATCCTGGGACAGGGATTGGCTACACCTTC. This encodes CATSDPGTGIGYTF.

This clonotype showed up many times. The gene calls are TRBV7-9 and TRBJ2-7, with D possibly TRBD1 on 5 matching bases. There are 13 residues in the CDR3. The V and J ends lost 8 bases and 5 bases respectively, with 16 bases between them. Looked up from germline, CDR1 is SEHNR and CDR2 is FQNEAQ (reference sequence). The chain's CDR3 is CASVGQGKHEQYF. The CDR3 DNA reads TGTGCCAGCGTTGGGCAGGGAAAACACGAGCAGTACTTC.

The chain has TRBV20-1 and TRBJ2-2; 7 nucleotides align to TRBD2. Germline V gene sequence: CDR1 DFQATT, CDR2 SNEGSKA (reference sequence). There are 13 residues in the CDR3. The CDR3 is CSAGDTNTGELFF. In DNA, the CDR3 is TGCTCTGCGGGAGATACGAACACCGGGGAGCTGTTTTTT.

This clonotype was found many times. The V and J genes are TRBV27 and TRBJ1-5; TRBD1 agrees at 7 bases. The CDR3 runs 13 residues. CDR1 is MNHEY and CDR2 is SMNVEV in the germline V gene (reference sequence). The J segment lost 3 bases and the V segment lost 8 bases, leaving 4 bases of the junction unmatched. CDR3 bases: TGTGCCAGCGGGGACAGTTCCAATCAGCCCCAGCATTTT. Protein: CASGDSSNQPQHF.

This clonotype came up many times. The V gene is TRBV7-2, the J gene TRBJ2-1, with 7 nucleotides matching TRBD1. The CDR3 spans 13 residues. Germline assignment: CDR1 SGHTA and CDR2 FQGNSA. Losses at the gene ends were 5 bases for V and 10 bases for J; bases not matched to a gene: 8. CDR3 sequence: CASSRQGRLEQFF. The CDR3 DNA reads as TGTGCCAGCAGCCGACAGGGTAGGTTGGAGCAGTTCTTC.

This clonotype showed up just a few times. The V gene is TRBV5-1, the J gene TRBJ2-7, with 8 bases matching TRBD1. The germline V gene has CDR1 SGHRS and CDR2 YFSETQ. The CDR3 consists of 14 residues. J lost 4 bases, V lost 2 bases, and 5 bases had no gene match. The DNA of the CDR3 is TGCGCCAGCAGCTTATTGGACAGGGTTTACGAGCAGTACTTC. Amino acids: CASSLLDRVYEQYF.